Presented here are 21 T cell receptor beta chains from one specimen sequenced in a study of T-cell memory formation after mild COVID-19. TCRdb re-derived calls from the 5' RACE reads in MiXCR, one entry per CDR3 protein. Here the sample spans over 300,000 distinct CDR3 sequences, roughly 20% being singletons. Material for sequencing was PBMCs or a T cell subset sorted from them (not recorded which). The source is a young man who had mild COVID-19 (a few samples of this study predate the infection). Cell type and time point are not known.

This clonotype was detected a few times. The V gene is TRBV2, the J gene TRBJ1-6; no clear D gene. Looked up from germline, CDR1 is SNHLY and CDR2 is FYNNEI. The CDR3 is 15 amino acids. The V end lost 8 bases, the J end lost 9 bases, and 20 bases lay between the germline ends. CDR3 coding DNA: TGTGCCAGCGGGCCGACGCGGATTTCCCCTTCACCCCTCCACTTT. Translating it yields CASGPTRISPSPLHF.

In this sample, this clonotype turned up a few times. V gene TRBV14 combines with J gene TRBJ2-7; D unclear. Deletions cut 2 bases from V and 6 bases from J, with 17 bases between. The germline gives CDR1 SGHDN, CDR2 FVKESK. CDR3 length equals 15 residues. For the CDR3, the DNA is TGTGCCAGCAGCCAACTCTTAGGGTTGGGATCCGAGCAGTACTTC. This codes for CASSQLLGLGSEQYF.

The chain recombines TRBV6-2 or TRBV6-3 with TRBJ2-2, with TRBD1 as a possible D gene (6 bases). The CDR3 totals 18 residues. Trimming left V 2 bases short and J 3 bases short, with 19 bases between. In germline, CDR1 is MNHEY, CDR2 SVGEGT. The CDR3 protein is CASSYIIVGQHYTGELFF. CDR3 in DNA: TGTGCCAGCAGTTACATAATTGTGGGACAACACTACACCGGGGAGCTGTTTTTT.

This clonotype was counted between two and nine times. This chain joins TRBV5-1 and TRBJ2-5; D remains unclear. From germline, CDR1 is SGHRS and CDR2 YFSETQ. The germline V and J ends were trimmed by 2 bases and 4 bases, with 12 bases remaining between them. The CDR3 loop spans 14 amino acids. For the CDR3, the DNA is TGCGCCAGCAGCTTCGAACCCCTGGGAGAGACCCAGTACTTC. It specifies CASSFEPLGETQYF.

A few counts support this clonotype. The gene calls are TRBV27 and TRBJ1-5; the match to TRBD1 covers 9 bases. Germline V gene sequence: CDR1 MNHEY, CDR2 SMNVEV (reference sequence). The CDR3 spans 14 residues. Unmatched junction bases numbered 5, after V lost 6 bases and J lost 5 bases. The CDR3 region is CASSGGQGDQPQHF. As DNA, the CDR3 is TGTGCCAGCAGCGGGGGACAGGGCGATCAGCCCCAGCATTTT.

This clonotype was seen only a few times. The CDR3 DNA is TGTGCCAGCAGGGCCGGGACAGGGGCGAACACTGAAGCTTTCTTT. Protein product: CASRAGTGANTEAFF. The gene calls are TRBV12-3 or TRBV12-4 and TRBJ1-1; 10 nucleotides match TRBD1. Trimming removed 6 bases from V and 1 base from J; junction bases left unmatched: 5. The CDR3 is made up of 15 amino acids.

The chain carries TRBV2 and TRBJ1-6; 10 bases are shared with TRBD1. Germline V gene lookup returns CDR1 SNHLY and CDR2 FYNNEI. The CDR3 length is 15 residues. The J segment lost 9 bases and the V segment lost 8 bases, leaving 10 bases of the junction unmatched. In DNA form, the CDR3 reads TGTGCCAGCTTTCCGGGACAGGGGTGGGGTTCACCCCTCCACTTT. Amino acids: CASFPGQGWGSPLHF.

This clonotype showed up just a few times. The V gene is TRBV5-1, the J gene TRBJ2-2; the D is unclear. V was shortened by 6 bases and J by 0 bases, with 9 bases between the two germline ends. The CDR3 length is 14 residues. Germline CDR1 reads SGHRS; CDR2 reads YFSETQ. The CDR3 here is CASTFHTNTGELFF. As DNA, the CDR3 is TGCGCCAGCACATTCCACACGAACACCGGGGAGCTGTTTTTT.

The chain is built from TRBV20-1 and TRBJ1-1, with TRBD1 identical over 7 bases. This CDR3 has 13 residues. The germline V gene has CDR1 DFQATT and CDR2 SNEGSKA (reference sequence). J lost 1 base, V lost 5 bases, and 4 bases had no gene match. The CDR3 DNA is TGCAGTGCTCAGGGACAGCCGAACACTGAAGCTTTCTTT. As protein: CSAQGQPNTEAFF.

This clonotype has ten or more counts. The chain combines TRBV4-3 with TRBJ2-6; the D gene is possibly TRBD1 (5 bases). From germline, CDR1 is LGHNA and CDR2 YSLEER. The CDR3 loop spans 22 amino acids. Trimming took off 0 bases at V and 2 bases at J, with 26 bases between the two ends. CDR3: CASSQDSGVWGRARPGANVLTF. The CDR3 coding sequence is TGCGCCAGCAGCCAAGATAGTGGAGTTTGGGGCAGGGCTAGACCTGGGGCCAACGTCCTGACTTTC.

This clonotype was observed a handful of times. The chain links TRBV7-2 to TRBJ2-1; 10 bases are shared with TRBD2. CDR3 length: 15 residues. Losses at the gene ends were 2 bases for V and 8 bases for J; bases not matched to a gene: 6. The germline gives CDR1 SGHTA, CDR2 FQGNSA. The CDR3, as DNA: TGTGCCAGCAGCTTATTGGGGACTAGCGTCCATGAGCAGTTCTTC. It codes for CASSLLGTSVHEQFF.

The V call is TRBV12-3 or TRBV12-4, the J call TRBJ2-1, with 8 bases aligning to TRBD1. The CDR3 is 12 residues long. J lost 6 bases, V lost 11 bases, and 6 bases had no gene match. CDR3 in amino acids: CAVARGLNEQFF. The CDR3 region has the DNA TGTGCCGTAGCCAGGGGGCTCAATGAGCAGTTCTTC.

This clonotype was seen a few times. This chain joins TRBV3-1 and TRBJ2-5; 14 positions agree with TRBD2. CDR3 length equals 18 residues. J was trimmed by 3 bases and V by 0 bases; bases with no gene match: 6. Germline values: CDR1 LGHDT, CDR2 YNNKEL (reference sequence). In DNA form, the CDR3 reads TGTGCCAGCAGCCAAGATCGGACTAGCGGGGGGATAGAAGAGACCCAGTACTTC. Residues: CASSQDRTSGGIEETQYF.

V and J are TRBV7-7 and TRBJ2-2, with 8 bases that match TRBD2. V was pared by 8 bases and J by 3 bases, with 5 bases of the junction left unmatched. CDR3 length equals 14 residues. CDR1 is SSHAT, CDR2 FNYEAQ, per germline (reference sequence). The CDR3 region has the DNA TGTGCCAGCCGAGCGGGGGCATACACCGGGGAGCTGTTTTTT. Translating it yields CASRAGAYTGELFF.

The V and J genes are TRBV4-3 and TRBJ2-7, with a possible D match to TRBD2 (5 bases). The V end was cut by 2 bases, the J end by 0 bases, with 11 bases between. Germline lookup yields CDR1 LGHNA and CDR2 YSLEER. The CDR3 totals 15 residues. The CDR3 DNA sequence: TGCGCCAGCAGCCAAAGGACTGGCACCTCCTACGAGCAGTACTTC. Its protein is CASSQRTGTSYEQYF.

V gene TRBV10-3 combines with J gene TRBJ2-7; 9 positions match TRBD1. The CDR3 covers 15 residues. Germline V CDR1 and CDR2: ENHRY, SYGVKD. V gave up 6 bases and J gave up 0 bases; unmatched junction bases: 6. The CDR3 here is CAIRPPGQGSYEQYF. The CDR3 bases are TGTGCCATCAGACCTCCGGGACAGGGCTCCTACGAGCAGTACTTC.

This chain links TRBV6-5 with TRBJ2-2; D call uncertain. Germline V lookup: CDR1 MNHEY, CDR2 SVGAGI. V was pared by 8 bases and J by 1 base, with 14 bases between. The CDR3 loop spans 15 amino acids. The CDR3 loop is CASLLRYQNTGELFF. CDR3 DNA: TGTGCCAGCCTCCTTCGCTACCAGAACACCGGGGAGCTGTTTTTT.

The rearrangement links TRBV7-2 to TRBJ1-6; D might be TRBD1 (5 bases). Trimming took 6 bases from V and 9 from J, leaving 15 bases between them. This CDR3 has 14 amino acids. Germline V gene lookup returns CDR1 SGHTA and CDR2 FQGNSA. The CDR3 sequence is CASRPNQGGSPLHF. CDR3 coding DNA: TGTGCCAGCAGGCCGAACCAGGGAGGTTCACCCCTCCACTTT.

CDR3 in DNA: TGTGCCAGCACACAGACGACGTTTGAAGCTTTCTTT. Its translation is CASTQTTFEAFF. The chain uses TRBV6-2 or TRBV6-3 and TRBJ1-1, with D uncertain. Germline loops: CDR1 MNHEY, CDR2 SVGEGT. The CDR3 contains 12 residues. The V end lost 7 bases, the J end lost 7 bases, and 13 bases lay between the germline ends.

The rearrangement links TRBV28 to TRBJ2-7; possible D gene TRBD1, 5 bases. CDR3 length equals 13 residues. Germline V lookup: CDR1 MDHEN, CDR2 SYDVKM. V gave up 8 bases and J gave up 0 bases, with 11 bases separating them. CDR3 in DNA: TGTGCCAGCTCGGTGGGGCTCTCCTACGAGCAGTACGTC. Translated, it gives CASSVGLSYEQYV.

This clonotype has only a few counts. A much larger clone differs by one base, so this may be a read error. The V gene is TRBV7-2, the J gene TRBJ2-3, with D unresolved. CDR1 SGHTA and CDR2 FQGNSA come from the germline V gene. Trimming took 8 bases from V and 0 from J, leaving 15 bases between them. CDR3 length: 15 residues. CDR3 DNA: TGTGCCAGCGCCACGAATAACCCTAGCACAGATACGCAGTATTTT. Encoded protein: CASATNNPSTDTQYF.